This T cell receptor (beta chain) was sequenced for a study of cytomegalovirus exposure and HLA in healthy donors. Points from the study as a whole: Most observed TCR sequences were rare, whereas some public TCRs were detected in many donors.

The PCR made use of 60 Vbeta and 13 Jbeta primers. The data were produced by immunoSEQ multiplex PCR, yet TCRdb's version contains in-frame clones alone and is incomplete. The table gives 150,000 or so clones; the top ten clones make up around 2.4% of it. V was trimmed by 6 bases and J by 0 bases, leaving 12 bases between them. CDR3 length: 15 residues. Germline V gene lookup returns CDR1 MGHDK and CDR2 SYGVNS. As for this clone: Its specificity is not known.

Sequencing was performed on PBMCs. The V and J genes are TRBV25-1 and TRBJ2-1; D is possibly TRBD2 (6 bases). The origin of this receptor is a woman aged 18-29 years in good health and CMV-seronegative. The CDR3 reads CASRRAGSSYNEQFF. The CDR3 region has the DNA TGTGCCAGCAGGAGGGCGGGAAGCTCCTACAATGAGCAGTTCTTC.